This entry lists 17 T cell receptor beta chains sequenced from one sample in a study of cytotoxic CD8 clonotypes in ibrutinib-treated CLL. The table came from immunoSEQ multiplex PCR; TCRdb's copy has only in-frame clones and leaves some out. The repertoire holds more than 9,000 clones, around 68% seen once, with around 25% in the top ten. Sequences were derived from PBMCs, sampled before ibrutinib treatment. Every receptor here comes from a human donor with chronic lymphocytic leukemia.

The chain couples TRBV5-4 to TRBJ2-2; D gene uncertain. V was pared by 0 bases and J by 3 bases, with 0 bases between. The CDR3 loop spans 12 amino acids. The germline V gene has CDR1 SGHNT and CDR2 YYREEE (reference sequence). CDR3: CASSLDTGELFF. For the CDR3, the DNA is TGTGCCAGCAGCTTGGACACCGGGGAGCTGTTTTTT. The whole variable domain, filled in from reference TRBV5-4 and TRBJ2-2, reads ETGVTQSPTHLIKTRGQQVTLRCSSQSGHNTVSWYQQALGQGPQFIFQYYREEENGRGNFPPRFSGLQFPNYSSELNVNALELDDSALYLCASSLDTGELFFGEGSRLTVL.

The chain is built from TRBV2 and TRBJ2-5; D might be TRBD2 (6 bases). CDR1 and CDR2 (germline): SNHLY, FYNNEI. The CDR3 covers 15 residues. V shed 7 bases and J shed 4 bases, with 19 bases lying between them. The DNA for the CDR3 is TGTGCCAGCATTAGGGACTCTCTCGGTGGAGAGACCCAGTACTTC. Its protein is CASIRDSLGGETQYF.

CDR3 in amino acids: CASSFGDWYQPQHF. CDR3 DNA sequence: TGTGCCAGCAGTTTTGGGGATTGGTATCAGCCCCAGCATTTT. The gene calls are TRBV28 and TRBJ1-5; D gene unclear. V lost 3 bases and J lost 5, with 11 bases in between. The CDR3 is 14 amino acids. The germline V gene encodes CDR1 MDHEN and CDR2 SYDVKM.

The rearrangement links TRBV30 to TRBJ1-1, with TRBD1 matching 11 bases. This CDR3 has 15 amino acids. After removal of 2 bases from V and 5 bases from J, the junction contained 7 bases not matched to a gene. Germline CDR1 reads GTSNPN; CDR2 reads SVGIG (reference sequence). CDR3 bases: TGTGCCTGGAGTTTTGGGACAGGGGGTGGGACTGAAGCTTTCTTT. Amino acid sequence: CAWSFGTGGGTEAFF.

The chain carries TRBV19 and TRBJ2-1, with TRBD1 matching 10 bases. V shed 8 bases, J shed 4 bases, and the junction held 5 bases outside the gene matches. There are 14 residues in the CDR3. CDR1 LNHDA and CDR2 SQIVND come from the germline V gene (reference sequence). Here the CDR3 DNA reads TGTGCCAGTGCCTTGGACAGGGGGTACAATGAGCAGTTCTTC. Protein sequence: CASALDRGYNEQFF.

The rearrangement uses TRBV18 and TRBJ1-4; D is unclear. The CDR3 contains 12 residues. Between the trimmed V and J ends, which lost 6 bases and 8 bases, there was a span of 10 bases. Germline V gene lookup returns CDR1 KGHSH and CDR2 LQKENI. The CDR3 region has the DNA TGTGCCAGCTCCCCAACAGTCGAAAAACTGTTTTTT. Protein: CASSPTVEKLFF.

The chain joins TRBV30 to TRBJ1-2; 8 bases match TRBD1. CDR1 is GTSNPN and CDR2 is SVGIG in the germline V gene (reference sequence). The CDR3 consists of 16 residues. J was trimmed by 1 base and V by 4 bases; bases with no gene match: 11. For the CDR3, the DNA is TGTGCCTGGACTCCGCCCCGGGACAGGTTTAACTATGGCTACACCTTC. Its protein product is CAWTPPRDRFNYGYTF.

The chain employs TRBV11-2 and TRBJ2-7; perhaps TRBD2 as D (5 bases). The germline gives CDR1 SGHAT, CDR2 FQNNGV. There are 15 residues in the CDR3. V dropped 2 bases and J dropped 5 bases, with 16 bases sitting between them. CDR3 nucleotide sequence: TGTGCCAGCAGCTTAACTGGGTCAGCGGTGGACGAGCAGTACTTC. As protein: CASSLTGSAVDEQYF.

This chain connects TRBV28 to TRBJ2-1; D not resolved. CDR1 is MDHEN and CDR2 is SYDVKM in the germline V gene. This CDR3 comprises 15 residues. V was shortened by 6 bases and J by 3 bases, with 15 bases between the two germline ends. Written as DNA, the CDR3 is TGTGCCAGCAGCTCCCCCAGCCCTAACTACAATGAGCAGTTCTTC. Its translation is CASSSPSPNYNEQFF. The full variable domain, with the rest looked up from reference TRBV28 and TRBJ2-1, is DVKVTQSSRYLVKRTGEKVFLECVQDMDHENMFWYRQDPGLGLRLIYFSYDVKMKEKGDIPEGYSVSREKKERFSLILESASTNQTSMYLCASSSPSPNYNEQFFGPGTRLTVL.

CDR3 amino acids: CASSLGSGGYEQYF. As DNA, the CDR3 is TGTGCCAGCAGCTTGGGGTCCGGCGGATACGAGCAGTACTTC. The chain combines TRBV7-2 with TRBJ2-7; D is unclear. There are 14 residues in the CDR3. Germline V gives CDR1 SGHTA, CDR2 FQGNSA. The germline V and J ends were trimmed by 3 bases and 4 bases, with 13 bases remaining between them.

The genes are TRBV27 and TRBJ2-1; TRBD2 is a possible D gene (6 bases). The germline gives CDR1 MNHEY, CDR2 SMNVEV (reference sequence). The V end was cut by 6 bases, the J end by 0 bases, with 18 bases between. The CDR3 is made up of 17 amino acids. CDR3 sequence reads: CASSPGGRASSYNEQFF. In DNA, the CDR3 is TGTGCCAGCAGCCCCGGGGGACGGGCCAGCTCCTACAATGAGCAGTTCTTC.

This clone was seen only once. The chain couples TRBV18 to TRBJ1-1, with D maybe TRBD1 (6 bases). The V gene's germline CDR1 is KGHSH and CDR2 LQKENI. V was clipped by 3 bases and J by 5 bases, with 16 bases between them. CDR3 length: 15 amino acids. The CDR3 region is CASSPQQGWGTEAFF. The CDR3, as DNA: TGTGCCAGCTCACCTCAGCAGGGGTGGGGGACTGAAGCTTTCTTT.

The V call is TRBV2, the J call TRBJ2-4, with a tentative D call TRBD1 (6 bases). CDR3 length equals 15 residues. V dropped 6 bases and J dropped 1 base, with 13 bases sitting between them. Germline CDR1 reads SNHLY; CDR2 reads FYNNEI. CDR3 residues: CASSHRESAKNIQYF. The CDR3 DNA reads TGTGCCAGCAGCCACAGGGAGTCCGCCAAAAACATTCAGTACTTC.

The chain carries TRBV7-2 and TRBJ2-3, with a weak D call TRBD2 (5 bases). Between the trimmed V and J ends, which lost 2 bases and 3 bases, there was a span of 18 bases. The CDR3 sequence is 17 residues long. The germline V gene has CDR1 SGHTA and CDR2 FQGNSA. CDR3 sequence reads: CASSLNFRAGGTDTQYF. As DNA, the CDR3 is TGTGCCAGCAGCTTAAACTTCAGAGCCGGCGGGACAGATACGCAGTATTTT. The full variable domain, in which reference TRBV7-2 and TRBJ2-3 provide the parts outside the CDR3, is GAGVSQSPSNKVTEKGKDVELRCDPISGHTALYWYRQSLGQGLEFLIYFQGNSAPDKSGLPSDRFSAERTGGSVSTLTIQRTQQEDSAVYLCASSLNFRAGGTDTQYFGPGTRLTVL.

V usage is TRBV7-9 and J usage is TRBJ2-2; unclear D gene. The V and J ends lost 5 bases and 6 bases respectively, with 13 bases between them. Germline CDR1 and CDR2: SEHNR and FQNEAQ (reference sequence). The CDR3 has 14 amino acids. This CDR3 is CASSPTPNAGELFF. The CDR3 coding sequence is TGTGCCAGCAGCCCGACTCCCAACGCCGGGGAGCTGTTTTTT.

The chain carries TRBV7-9 and TRBJ2-5, with 9 positions matching TRBD2. The V and J ends lost 2 bases and 2 bases, in that order; junction bases with no gene match: 9. The CDR3 is 17 amino acids. From germline, CDR1 is SEHNR and CDR2 FQNEAQ (reference sequence). CDR3 sequence reads: CASSLPKAGGVQETQYF. CDR3 nucleotides: TGTGCCAGCAGCTTACCTAAAGCGGGGGGCGTACAAGAGACCCAGTACTTC.

The DNA of the CDR3 is TGTGCCAGCAGCAACAAATTAGGACAAAGTCGGGCCAACGTCCTGACTTTC. The encoded protein is CASSNKLGQSRANVLTF. V is TRBV12-1 and J is TRBJ2-6; TRBD1, the D gene given by the table, was not confirmed from the DNA. TRBV12-1 is deemed a pseudogene. This CDR3 comprises 17 residues.